This T cell receptor (beta chain) was retrieved from a study of T cell repertoires in cytomegalovirus infection. For the study at large: Signatures in public TCR beta sequences pointed to both CMV infection and matching HLA type. Broader study findings: Dominant in the ex vivo response were TCR beta clonotypes restricted by HLA-C and specific for CMV.

To note about this clonotype: Its antigen is not identified.

Germline V lookup: CDR1 SGHNT, CDR2 YYREEE (reference sequence). With 4 bases removed from V and 2 bases from J, the gap between germline ends came to 10 bases. This CDR3 is 14 amino acids long. Using its own MiXCR run on the reads, TCRdb lists one record per CDR3 protein. The table lists roughly 800,000 distinct CDR3 sequences, roughly 29% of them singletons. The sequencing here drew on cultured CD8+ T cells from PBMCs, taken from culture after CMV antigen stimulation. The clonotype was recovered from a human donor in good health (CMV status not recorded). Some clones in this sample may be carry-over from other donors' samples. The genes are TRBV5-4 and TRBJ1-3, with D tentatively TRBD1 (5 bases). The DNA of the CDR3 is TGTGCCAGCAGCCCCGACAGTGCTGGAAACACCATATATTTT. Translated: CASSPDSAGNTIYF.